This TCR beta chain appears in the sequencing data of a study of blood T cells in healthy people across ages. At the level of the study: Roughly one uniquely barcoded beta molecule per two T cells was captured.

The use of a sample-barcoded 5' primer and a J-beta primer mix characterized a second PCR of roughly 6 to 11 cycles. Tagging of each cDNA molecule was performed by a template-switch adaptor with 12 random nucleotides. Using its own MiXCR run on the 5' RACE reads, TCRdb lists one record per CDR3 protein. The table has hundreds of thousands of distinct CDR3 sequences, 45% to 50% seen once. The study's findings and limits: Diversity was estimated from one million T cells, and these estimates were considered underestimates. The long-lived group displayed more naive CD4+ cells, plus higher diversity, than the aged donors did.

This clonotype turned up a few times. Its cognate antigen is unknown. Sample: blood. This clonotype was obtained from a man aged 25 to 45 in good health.

The CDR3 DNA reads as TGTGCCACCAGCAGAGATATCGGTAGCGGGGGCTACAATGAGCAGTTCTTC. Translation: CATSRDIGSGGYNEQFF. The V gene is TRBV15, the J gene TRBJ2-1; 9 bases map to TRBD2. With 0 bases clipped from V and 3 bases from J, the junction kept 6 bases outside the gene matches. The CDR3 loop spans 17 amino acids. The V gene's germline CDR1 is LNHNV and CDR2 YYDKDF (reference sequence).